Listed below are T cell receptor beta chains from one sample, sequenced in a study of T cells after yellow fever vaccination. From the 5' RACE reads, TCRdb called clonotypes with MiXCR, one entry per CDR3 protein. Here the sample spans approximately 90,000 distinct CDR3 sequences, roughly 6% being singletons. The sequenced sample was CD8+ T cells sorted from PBMCs, obtained 10 days after the yellow fever booster vaccination. All receptors come from a man aged 18 to 30 who received the YFV17D yellow fever vaccine. Each CDR3 is given with its conserved first and last residue. Fields, in order: D gene, V gene, clone size, J gene, CDR3 DNA, CDR3 protein. A D gene is named only where the DNA matches it firmly. Expanded clones get a size class; other rows say once, few or many, or leave the size out.

.	TRBV7-6	few	TRBJ2-3	TGTGCCAGCCACCTCACCGGAGGGAGTCCTAGCACAGATACGCAGTATTTT	CASHLTGGSPSTDTQYF
.	TRBV7-8	.	TRBJ2-5	TGTGCCAGCAGCTTAGACAGGGCTCTATATCAAGAGACCCAGTACTTC	CASSLDRALYQETQYF
TRBD2	TRBV6-5	few	TRBJ2-1	TGTGCCAGCAGTTACGGCGGGGGGGCCGGTGAGCAGTTCTTC	CASSYGGGAGEQFF
.	TRBV4-3	.	TRBJ2-7	TGCGCCAGCAGCCAGACGACAGAATCTCTCGAGCAGTACTTC	CASSQTTESLEQYF
TRBD2	TRBV18	.	TRBJ2-1	TGTGCCAGCTCTCCCGGGACTAGCGGTACCTACAATGAGCAGTTCTTC	CASSPGTSGTYNEQFF
.	TRBV4-1	.	TRBJ2-5	TGCGCCAGCAGCCAAGACGACTACCTCCAAGAGACCCAGTACTTC	CASSQDDYLQETQYF
.	TRBV7-2	.	TRBJ1-4	TGTGCCAGCAGCCTCCGGGCGCCGATTTTCCCCGGTGAAAAACTGTTTTTT	CASSLRAPIFPGEKLFF
TRBD1	TRBV11-2	.	TRBJ1-2	TGTGCCAGCAGCCCAGGGACAGATGGCTACACCTTC	CASSPGTDGYTF
.	TRBV29-1	few	TRBJ1-5	TGCAGCGTTGGGGGCCTTCGCCAGGTATCGGGTCAGCCCCAGCATTTT	CSVGGLRQVSGQPQHF
.	TRBV20-1	few	TRBJ1-1	TGCAGTGCCCCGAGTCGGGCAGGGTTGCACGAAGGAGCTTTCTTT	CSAPSRAGLHEGAFF
TRBD2	TRBV12-3/TRBV12-4	.	TRBJ2-3	TGTGCCAGCAGTGGTACTAGCGGGGTAACTAGCACAGATACGCAGTATTTT	CASSGTSGVTSTDTQYF
TRBD1	TRBV4-1	.	TRBJ2-5	TGCGCCAGCAGCCAGTATGTGGCCGAACAGGGGGAGACCCAGTACTTC	CASSQYVAEQGETQYF
.	TRBV7-9	.	TRBJ2-3	TGTGCCAGCAGCCAACGGGGAGATACGCAGTATTTT	CASSQRGDTQYF
.	TRBV5-4	.	TRBJ1-1	TGTGCCAGCAGCTTGGGGGGGGCGACCGCTTTCTTT	CASSLGGATAFF
.	TRBV9	.	TRBJ2-5	TGTGCCAGCAGCGTCTCTTGGGGGAGACAAGAGACCCAGTACTTC	CASSVSWGRQETQYF
.	TRBV6-5	many	TRBJ2-1	TGTGCCAGCAGGGGGATGTCCAATGAGCAGTTCTTC	CASRGMSNEQFF
.	TRBV27	few	TRBJ2-3	TGTGCCAGCAGTCCGCGGGCCCTCCTCTTGGGGTCAGATACGCAGTATTTT	CASSPRALLLGSDTQYF
TRBD1	TRBV29-1	.	TRBJ2-7	TGCAGCGTTGTAGGGACAGGGAGCTACGAGCAGTACTTC	CSVVGTGSYEQYF
.	TRBV3-1	.	TRBJ1-2	TGTGCCAGCAGCCAAGATCAGAGCTACACCTTC	CASSQDQSYTF
.	TRBV4-1	many	TRBJ2-5	TGCGCCAGCAGCCAACGTCGCGGGGTCCAAGAGACCCAGTACTTC	CASSQRRGVQETQYF
.	TRBV19	few	TRBJ1-3	TGTGCCAGCAATGCCGGAAACACCATATATTTT	CASNAGNTIYF
.	TRBV7-2	few	TRBJ2-3	TGTGCCAGCAGCTCCCTCGGGGGCACAGATACGCAGTATTTT	CASSSLGGTDTQYF
.	TRBV24-1	.	TRBJ1-5	TGTGCCACCAGTGAGCACAAGAGCAATCAGCCCCAGCATTTT	CATSEHKSNQPQHF
TRBD1	TRBV5-1	few	TRBJ1-4	TGCGCCAGCACCCTCGGACAGGCCTATAATGAAAAACTGTTTTTT	CASTLGQAYNEKLFF
.	TRBV11-2	.	TRBJ2-5	TGTGCCAGCAGCTTGGGGATGGGGGCAGAGGGTGAGACCCAGTACTTC	CASSLGMGAEGETQYF
TRBD2	TRBV9	few	TRBJ2-1	TGTGCCAGCAGCGCGACTAGCGGGGGCTCCTACAATGAGCAGTTCTTC	CASSATSGGSYNEQFF
TRBD1	TRBV29-1	few	TRBJ2-5	TGCAGCGTTGTACAGGGGGCAGAGACCCAGTACTTC	CSVVQGAETQYF
.	TRBV7-9	.	TRBJ1-4	TGTGCCAGCAGCCGGTACAGTCGCGGCGCAGATGAAAAACTGTTTTTT	CASSRYSRGADEKLFF
.	TRBV3-1	.	TRBJ2-2	TGTGCCAGCAGCCAAGAAAGGCCCGGGGAGCTGTTTTTT	CASSQERPGELFF
TRBD1	TRBV20-1	few	TRBJ1-6	TGCAGTGCTAGGGGGACAGGGTTGAGATCACCCCTCCACTTT	CSARGTGLRSPLHF
.	TRBV6-2/TRBV6-3	few	TRBJ2-1	TGTGCCAGCAGCCACCTAGCCTATGAGCAGTTCTTC	CASSHLAYEQFF
.	TRBV4-3	few	TRBJ2-1	TGCGCCAGCAGCCAAGGAAAGGCCCGGGCCCTCAATGAGCAGTTCTTC	CASSQGKARALNEQFF